This is a list of T cell receptor beta chains from one sample in a study of radiation and T cells in renal cell carcinoma. Method: immunoSEQ multiplex PCR; TCRdb's copy keeps in-frame clones and lacks some. The data show 20,000 to 25,000 clones, around 80% seen once. Sequenced material: blood, taken from a patient whose treatment included radiotherapy and nephrectomy. Receptor source: a man aged 55 to 69 with renal cell carcinoma. CDR3s leave out the opening cysteine and the closing phenylalanine or tryptophan.

j_call v_call cdr3_aa
TRBJ2-7 TRBV7-8 ASSFPRGGPNYEQY
TRBJ2-1 TRBV27 ASSPTVEAYNEQF
TRBJ2-1 TRBV2 ASIWLRTNNEQF
TRBJ2-7 TRBV13 ASSPYEQY
TRBJ2-3 TRBV20-1 SADRGDTQY
TRBJ2-3 TRBV5-1 ASSYRAGGGDTQY
TRBJ2-3 TRBV7-9 ASRRHPQWDTQY
TRBJ2-1 TRBV19 ASSLPHGGGTYNEQF
TRBJ1-1 TRBV7-9 ASSYPRGRNTEAF
TRBJ2-1 TRBV7-8 ASSLATPSGRRVNEQF
TRBJ1-6 TRBV4-1 ASSQAPTVGSPLH
TRBJ1-1 TRBV5-1 ASSSDPLGGGTEAF
TRBJ1-2 TRBV4-1 ASSQSYMDNYGYT
TRBJ2-2 TRBV18 ASSPVDPTLGELF
TRBJ2-7 TRBV6-5 ASSYSLGPSEQY
TRBJ2-2 TRBV9 ASRALQGNTGELF
TRBJ2-1 TRBV15 ATLQDRGKYNEQF
TRBJ1-4 TRBV25-1 ASSVIQGPNEKLF
TRBJ1-3 TRBV5-1 ASSLGPGVGNTIY
TRBJ2-7 TRBV2 ASSPRWGQGYYEQY
TRBJ2-7 TRBV19 ASSRLLAGAYEQY
TRBJ1-2 TRBV10-3 AISTDRVGYGYT
TRBJ1-3 TRBV4-3 ASSQETGYSGNTIY
TRBJ2-5 TRBV5-1 ASSFGGLQETQY
TRBJ1-5 TRBV18 ASSRAENQPQH
TRBJ1-1 TRBV5-6 ASSLRGTEAF
TRBJ2-7 TRBV30 ALEVVYEQY
TRBJ1-2 TRBV5-3 ASSQEEGRVNGYT
TRBJ2-2 TRBV18 ASSPPTGELF
TRBJ1-4 TRBV28 ASSRLTATNEKLF
TRBJ1-4 TRBV18 ASSLASDSLTTNEKLF
TRBJ1-2 TRBV4-3 ASSRGQGYGYT
TRBJ1-3 TRBV27 ASSQDIGNTIY
TRBJ1-5 TRBV6-5 ASSEVPGRH
TRBJ1-2 TRBV6-6 ASSYSSGGTYGYT
TRBJ2-7 TRBV7-9 ASTSVQVAYEQY
TRBJ1-2 TRBV7-2 ASSRWGNYGYT
TRBJ2-6 TRBV5-4 ASSRLSSGANVLT
TRBJ2-2 TRBV10-1 ARTGREGRAGELF
TRBJ2-1 TRBV19 ASSLAGGDEQF
TRBJ2-5 TRBV7-2 ASSFGGSKETQY
TRBJ1-3 TRBV5-1 ASSFEGLSGNTIY
TRBJ2-1 TRBV6-5 ASGLLAGDNEQF
TRBJ2-3 TRBV5-1 ASRPTSGPDTQY
TRBJ1-1 TRBV10-3 AISARDGKSDTEAF